This T cell receptor (beta chain) was recovered during a study of T-cell memory formation after mild COVID-19. V was cut by 1 base and J by 0 bases, with 22 bases left in between. Germline V gene sequence: CDR1 SGHAT, CDR2 FQNNGV. The CDR3 spans 20 residues. One entry per CDR3 protein results from TCRdb running MiXCR on the 5' RACE reads. The data show roughly 450,000 distinct CDR3 sequences, around 17% seen once. Sequenced input: PBMCs or a T cell subset sorted from them (not recorded which). The V gene is TRBV11-2, the J gene TRBJ1-5; D possibly corresponds to TRBD1 (6 bases). The TCR originated in a man younger than 35 who had mild COVID-19 (a few samples of this study predate the infection). Cell type and time point are not known. The CDR3 nucleotides read TGTGCCAGCAGCTTAGTTCGTATGGACAGCCGCCTCTATAGCAATCAGCCCCAGCATTTT. It encodes CASSLVRMDSRLYSNQPQHF. The variable domain in full, completed from reference TRBV11-2 and TRBJ1-5, reads EAGVAQSPRYKIIEKRQSVAFWCNPISGHATLYWYQQILGQGPKLLIQFQNNGVVDDSQLPKDRFSAERLKGVDSTLKIQPAKLEDSAVYLCASSLVRMDSRLYSNQPQHFGDGTRLSIL.